Below, 19 T cell receptor beta chains from the same sample are listed, as sequenced in a study of blood T cell repertoires in COVID-19. Using immunoSEQ multiplex PCR, the repertoire was profiled, and TCRdb retains in-frame clones only, with some absent. Of roughly 280,000 clones listed, around 90% are singletons. Sequencing used peripheral blood. These receptors all come from a man aged 45-65 years with acute or convalescent COVID-19.

This clone turned up a few times. The chain links TRBV18 to TRBJ2-7, with a tentative D call TRBD1 (5 bases). Trimming took off 0 bases at V and 7 bases at J, with 10 bases between the two ends. CDR1 is KGHSH and CDR2 is LQKENI in the germline V gene. The CDR3 runs to 13 residues. The CDR3 protein is CASSPPGAAEQYF. CDR3 sequence (DNA): TGTGCCAGCTCACCACCAGGGGCGGCTGAGCAGTACTTC. The complete variable domain, with remaining parts taken from reference TRBV18 and TRBJ2-7, reads NAGVMQNPRHLVRRRGQEARLRCSPMKGHSHVYWYRQLPEEGLKFMVYLQKENIIDESGMPKERFSAEFPKEGPSILRIQQVVRGDSAAYFCASSPPGAAEQYFGPGTRLTVT.

This clone was detected once. This chain's CDR3 is CASSKVGGSPLHF. CDR3 bases: TGTGCCAGCAGTAAAGTCGGAGGTTCACCCCTCCACTTT. The rearrangement links TRBV25-1 to TRBJ1-6; D not resolved. The ends were cut back, 5 bases at V and 9 bases at J, with 11 bases in the middle. The CDR3 sequence is 13 residues long. Germline V gene data show CDR1 as MGHDK and CDR2 as SYGVNS. The variable domain in full, with the rest retrieved from reference TRBV25-1 and TRBJ1-6, is EADIYQTPRYLVIGTGKKITLECSQTMGHDKMYWYQQDPGMELHLIHYSYGVNSTEKGDLSSESTVSRIRTEHFPLTLESARPSHTSQYLCASSKVGGSPLHFGNGTRLTVT.

V gene TRBV6-5 combines with J gene TRBJ1-6, with TRBD1 identical over 7 bases. The CDR3 covers 14 residues. CDR1 and CDR2 from the germline V gene are MNHEY and SVGAGI. V dropped 6 bases and J dropped 5; count of bases not matched to a gene: 4. In DNA form, the CDR3 reads TGTGCCAGCAGCAGGGACAGAGATAATTCACCCCTCCACTTT. Encoded protein: CASSRDRDNSPLHF.

CDR3 nucleotides: TGTGCCAGCAGCGTAGAAAGTGTCAGTAATTCACCCCTCCACTTT. Protein product: CASSVESVSNSPLHF. The V gene is TRBV9, the J gene TRBJ1-6; D is ambiguous. V lost 0 bases, J lost 6 bases, and 10 bases lay in between. The CDR3 runs to 15 residues. Germline values: CDR1 SGDLS, CDR2 YYNGEE.

The CDR3 bases are TGTGCCACAGGGGGACACTGGGAGACCCAGTACTTC. This sequence encodes CATGGHWETQYF. The chain has TRBV2 and TRBJ2-5; 7 bases agree with TRBD1. Germline V gives CDR1 SNHLY, CDR2 FYNNEI. V lost 10 bases, J lost 5 bases, and 7 bases stayed unmatched. This CDR3 has 12 residues.

The chain joins TRBV27 to TRBJ1-5; tentative D call: TRBD1 (6 bases). The CDR3 spans 13 residues. Trimming left V 3 bases short and J 4 bases short, with 7 bases between. Germline-derived CDR1 and CDR2 are MNHEY and SMNVEV (reference sequence). CDR3 nucleotides: TGTGCCAGCAGTTTCCAGGGGAATCAGCCCCAGCATTTT. This sequence encodes CASSFQGNQPQHF.

J is TRBJ1-6 and V is TRBV4-2; 8 positions agree with TRBD1. V trimming: 4 bases; J trimming: 3 bases; junction bases outside the gene matches: 2. The CDR3 has 15 amino acids. CDR1 is LGHNA, CDR2 YNFKEQ, per germline. The CDR3 DNA sequence: TGTGCCAGCAGCCCCGGACAGGGCTATAATTCACCCCTCCACTTT. It specifies CASSPGQGYNSPLHF.

The chain uses TRBV5-6 and TRBJ1-2; TRBD1 aligns across 8 bases. J gave up 4 bases and V 6 bases, and 14 bases lay outside the gene matches. This CDR3 is built from 16 residues. Per germline, CDR1 SGHDT and CDR2 YYEEEE. CDR3 in DNA: TGTGCCAGCACCGACAGGGGCCGCATTGACCTCTATGGCTACACCTTC. Its translation: CASTDRGRIDLYGYTF.

The chain uses TRBV2 and TRBJ2-3; D gene uncertain. Germline V gene data show CDR1 as SNHLY and CDR2 as FYNNEI. With 4 bases removed from V and 0 bases from J, the gap between germline ends came to 11 bases. This CDR3 contains 15 residues. The CDR3 protein is CASSVDIASTDTQYF. CDR3 DNA: TGTGCCAGCAGTGTTGACATCGCTAGCACAGATACGCAGTATTTT. The full variable domain, with the rest looked up from reference TRBV2 and TRBJ2-3, is EPEVTQTPSHQVTQMGQEVILRCVPISNHLYFYWYRQILGQKVEFLVSFYNNEISEKSEIFDDQFSVERPDGSNFTLKIRSTKLEDSAMYFCASSVDIASTDTQYFGPGTRLTVL.

The chain joins TRBV9 to TRBJ1-6; 8 bases are a match to TRBD1. The CDR3 is 15 amino acids. The germline V gene encodes CDR1 SGDLS and CDR2 YYNGEE. Losses at the gene ends were 4 bases for V and 10 bases for J; bases not matched to a gene: 10. As DNA, the CDR3 is TGTGCCAGCAGCCCGGGACAGGTAGCCGGGTCACCCCTCCACTTT. This translates into CASSPGQVAGSPLHF.

The genes are TRBV23-1 and TRBJ2-4; 7 bases are a match to TRBD1. TRBV23-1 is an open reading frame whose function is uncertain. This CDR3 contains 15 residues. Losses at the gene ends were 0 bases for V and 4 bases for J; bases not matched to a gene: 3. DNA of the CDR3: TGCGCCAGCAGTCAATCTCGACAGGGTAAAAACATTCAGTACTTC. Residues: CASSQSRQGKNIQYF.

The rearrangement uses TRBV3-1 (or the pseudogene TRBV3-2) and TRBJ1-2, with D unresolved. Germline V lookup: CDR1 LGHDT, CDR2 YNNKEL (reference sequence). Trimming removed 0 bases at V and 8 bases at J, with 10 bases between. The CDR3 is made up of 13 amino acids. Here the CDR3 reads CASSQDLAGGYTF. The CDR3 region has the DNA TGTGCCAGCAGCCAAGATTTGGCCGGGGGCTACACCTTC.

J is TRBJ2-1 and V is TRBV29-1; D ambiguous. CDR1 and CDR2 (germline): SQVTM, ANQGSEA. The CDR3 contains 14 residues. The V end was cut by 4 bases, the J end by 1 base, with 11 bases between. CDR3: CSVGRLISYNEQFF. The CDR3 DNA follows: TGCAGCGTTGGGAGACTTATATCCTACAATGAGCAGTTCTTC.

The V gene is TRBV6-4, the J gene TRBJ1-5, with 7 bases that match TRBD1. V shed 5 bases and J 6 bases; nucleotides not matched to a gene: 4. CDR1 and CDR2 (germline): MRHNA, SNTAGT. The CDR3 is 13 amino acids. The CDR3 here is CASSPRTGQPQHF. Written as DNA, the CDR3 is TGTGCCAGCAGTCCGCGGACAGGTCAGCCCCAGCATTTT.

V and J are TRBV19 and TRBJ1-5; the D gene is possibly TRBD1 (5 bases). Looked up from germline, CDR1 is LNHDA and CDR2 is SQIVND (reference sequence). Between the trimmed V and J ends, which lost 1 base and 9 bases, there was a span of 10 bases. The CDR3 totals 13 residues. The CDR3 spells CASSIGDLRPQHF. CDR3 nucleotides: TGTGCCAGTAGTATAGGGGACTTACGGCCCCAGCATTTT.

The chain employs TRBV6-5 and TRBJ1-4; maybe TRBD1 (5 bases). The CDR3 sequence is 12 residues long. The ends were cut back, 4 bases at V and 13 bases at J, with 13 bases in the middle. Germline-derived CDR1 and CDR2 are MNHEY and SVGAGI. The CDR3 sequence is CASSSAGLGLFF. In DNA, the CDR3 is TGTGCCAGCAGTTCGGCAGGGCTAGGACTGTTTTTT.

CDR3 sequence reads: CASSFGTSGQETQYF. The CDR3 DNA reads as TGCGCCAGCAGCTTTGGAACCTCGGGCCAAGAGACCCAGTACTTC. V usage is TRBV5-1 and J usage is TRBJ2-5, with D unclear. Germline CDR1 SGHRS, CDR2 YFSETQ. V was shortened by 2 bases and J by 1 base, with 12 bases between the two germline ends. CDR3 length: 15 residues.

A word on this clone: The junction differs from germline at one of its ends, possibly a read error. The rearrangement uses TRBV7-7 and TRBJ2-1; 7 positions match TRBD2. The CDR3 sequence is 15 residues long. Germline V gene data show CDR1 as SSHAT and CDR2 as FNYEAQ (reference sequence). In DNA, the CDR3 is TGTGCTAGCAGCTCCAGCGGGGCCTCCTACAATGAGCAGTTCTTC. Its protein product is CASSSSGASYNEQFF.

This clone was observed a handful of times. This CDR3 reads CASSVDRDSPLHF. The CDR3 DNA is TGTGCCAGCAGCGTCGACAGGGACTCACCCCTCCACTTT. V is TRBV11-2 and J is TRBJ1-6; 7 bases fit TRBD1. CDR1 SGHAT and CDR2 FQNNGV come from the germline V gene. The CDR3 runs 13 residues. Trimming cost V 5 bases and J 10 bases; bases outside gene matches: 5. The variable domain in full, completed from reference TRBV11-2 and TRBJ1-6, reads EAGVAQSPRYKIIEKRQSVAFWCNPISGHATLYWYQQILGQGPKLLIQFQNNGVVDDSQLPKDRFSAERLKGVDSTLKIQPAKLEDSAVYLCASSVDRDSPLHFGNGTRLTVT.